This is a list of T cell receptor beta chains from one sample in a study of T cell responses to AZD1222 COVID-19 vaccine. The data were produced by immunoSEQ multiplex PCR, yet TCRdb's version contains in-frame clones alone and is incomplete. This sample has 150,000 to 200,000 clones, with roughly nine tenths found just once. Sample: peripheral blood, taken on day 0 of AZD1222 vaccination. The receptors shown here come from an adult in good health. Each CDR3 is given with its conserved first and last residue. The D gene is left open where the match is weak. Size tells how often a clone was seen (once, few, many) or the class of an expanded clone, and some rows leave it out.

cdr3_aa: CASSLPSWGLNTEAFF
cdr3_nt: TGTGCCAGCAGCTTACCCTCGTGGGGTTTGAACACTGAAGCTTTCTTT
d_call: NA
v_call: TRBV7-9
clone_size: NA
j_call: TRBJ1-1

cdr3_aa: CASSLPGTSGEQYF
cdr3_nt: TGTGCCAGCAGTTTACCCGGGACTAGCGGGGAGCAGTACTTC
d_call: TRBD2
v_call: TRBV6-5
clone_size: NA
j_call: TRBJ2-7

cdr3_aa: CASSYNDGGNEQYF
cdr3_nt: TGTGCCAGCAGTTACAATGATGGAGGAAACGAGCAGTACTTC
d_call: NA
v_call: TRBV6-6
clone_size: NA
j_call: TRBJ2-7

cdr3_aa: CASSLKRGSYNEQFF
cdr3_nt: TGTGCCAGCAGCTTGAAGCGGGGCTCCTACAATGAGCAGTTCTTC
d_call: TRBD2
v_call: TRBV5-4
clone_size: NA
j_call: TRBJ2-1

cdr3_aa: CASDRQGVSNQPQHF
cdr3_nt: TGTGCCAGTGATAGACAGGGGGTCTCCAATCAGCCCCAGCATTTT
d_call: TRBD1
v_call: TRBV19
clone_size: NA
j_call: TRBJ1-5

cdr3_aa: CASSDGTGGNSPLHF
cdr3_nt: TGTGCCAGCAGCGATGGGACAGGCGGTAATTCACCCCTCCACTTT
d_call: TRBD1
v_call: TRBV9
clone_size: NA
j_call: TRBJ1-6

cdr3_aa: CASSQTGVQFF
cdr3_nt: TGTGCCAGCAGCCAGACCGGGGTGCAGTTCTTC
d_call: NA
v_call: TRBV27
clone_size: once
j_call: TRBJ2-1

cdr3_aa: CAISERLTENTEAFF
cdr3_nt: TGTGCCATCAGTGAGCGACTGACAGAGAACACTGAAGCTTTCTTT
d_call: NA
v_call: TRBV10-3
clone_size: NA
j_call: TRBJ1-1

cdr3_aa: CASSPPSSYNSPLHF
cdr3_nt: TGTGCCAGCAGCCCTCCGAGCTCCTATAATTCACCCCTCCACTTT
d_call: NA
v_call: TRBV7-2
clone_size: NA
j_call: TRBJ1-6

cdr3_aa: CATSSTGDVYGYTF
cdr3_nt: TGTGCCACCAGTTCGACAGGGGATGTTTATGGCTACACCTTC
d_call: TRBD1
v_call: TRBV24-1
clone_size: NA
j_call: TRBJ1-2

cdr3_aa: CASSQVAKAGYTF
cdr3_nt: TGTGCCAGCAGCCAAGTTGCCAAGGCTGGCTACACCTTC
d_call: NA
v_call: TRBV14
clone_size: NA
j_call: TRBJ1-2

cdr3_aa: CSAYKPGQGAANYGYTF
cdr3_nt: TGCAGCGCCTATAAACCGGGACAGGGGGCAGCTAACTATGGCTACACCTTC
d_call: TRBD1
v_call: TRBV29-1
clone_size: NA
j_call: TRBJ1-2

cdr3_aa: CASTPPGGTNEQFF
cdr3_nt: TGTGCCAGCACCCCCCCGGGAGGGACGAATGAGCAGTTCTTC
d_call: TRBD2
v_call: TRBV6-5
clone_size: once
j_call: TRBJ2-1

cdr3_aa: CASSLKRDTEAFF
cdr3_nt: TGTGCCAGCAGCTTGAAGAGGGACACTGAAGCTTTCTTT
d_call: NA
v_call: TRBV5-4
clone_size: NA
j_call: TRBJ1-1

cdr3_aa: CASSVGWNSPLHF
cdr3_nt: TGTGCCAGCAGTGTGGGGTGGAATTCACCCCTCCACTTT
d_call: NA
v_call: TRBV25-1
clone_size: NA
j_call: TRBJ1-6

cdr3_aa: CASSLDGPGRNSPLHF
cdr3_nt: TGTGCCAGCAGTTTAGACGGGCCAGGGAGGAATTCACCCCTCCACTTT
d_call: NA
v_call: TRBV28
clone_size: NA
j_call: TRBJ1-6

cdr3_aa: CASSPSRGKNQPQHF
cdr3_nt: TGTGCCAGCAGCCCTAGTAGGGGGAAGAATCAGCCCCAGCATTTT
d_call: NA
v_call: TRBV3-1/TRBV3-2
clone_size: NA
j_call: TRBJ1-5

cdr3_aa: CASSAGNTEAFF
cdr3_nt: TGTGCCAGCAGTGCGGGTAACACTGAAGCTTTCTTT
d_call: NA
v_call: TRBV5-4
clone_size: NA
j_call: TRBJ1-1

cdr3_aa: CASSLSGQSYNEQFF
cdr3_nt: TGTGCCAGCAGTTTATCTGGACAGTCCTACAATGAGCAGTTCTTC
d_call: NA
v_call: TRBV27
clone_size: NA
j_call: TRBJ2-1

cdr3_aa: CSVEEFGAFF
cdr3_nt: TGCAGCGTTGAGGAGTTTGGGGCTTTCTTT
d_call: NA
v_call: TRBV29-1
clone_size: NA
j_call: TRBJ1-1

cdr3_aa: CASSRTDYQETQYF
cdr3_nt: TGTGCCAGCAGCAGGACGGACTACCAAGAGACCCAGTACTTC
d_call: NA
v_call: TRBV28
clone_size: NA
j_call: TRBJ2-5

cdr3_aa: CASSLVREKLFF
cdr3_nt: TGTGCCAGCAGCTTAGTCCGCGAAAAACTGTTTTTT
d_call: NA
v_call: TRBV11-2
clone_size: NA
j_call: TRBJ1-4

cdr3_aa: CASSPPGLQETQYF
cdr3_nt: TGTGCCAGCAGCCCCCCGGGACTGCAAGAGACCCAGTACTTC
d_call: NA
v_call: TRBV7-2
clone_size: once
j_call: TRBJ2-5

cdr3_aa: CASTPAGIFYEQYF
cdr3_nt: TGTGCCAGCACTCCTGCGGGGATATTTTACGAGCAGTACTTC
d_call: NA
v_call: TRBV6-6
clone_size: once
j_call: TRBJ2-7

cdr3_aa: CASSTDRASSYNEQFF
cdr3_nt: TGTGCCAGCAGTACGGACAGGGCGAGCTCCTACAATGAGCAGTTCTTC
d_call: TRBD1
v_call: TRBV6-2/TRBV6-3
clone_size: NA
j_call: TRBJ2-1

cdr3_aa: CASSSSSYEQYF
cdr3_nt: TGTGCCAGCAGCTCGAGCTCCTACGAGCAGTACTTC
d_call: NA
v_call: TRBV7-2
clone_size: NA
j_call: TRBJ2-7

cdr3_aa: CASSQGTSYEQYF
cdr3_nt: TGCGCCAGCAGCCAAGGCACCTCCTACGAGCAGTACTTC
d_call: NA
v_call: TRBV4-1
clone_size: NA
j_call: TRBJ2-7

cdr3_aa: CASSSWGYNEQFF
cdr3_nt: TGTGCCAGCAGCTCATGGGGGTACAATGAGCAGTTCTTC
d_call: NA
v_call: TRBV7-9
clone_size: NA
j_call: TRBJ2-1

cdr3_aa: CASRDRGLAEAFF
cdr3_nt: TGTGCCAGTCGGGACAGGGGGCTGGCTGAAGCTTTCTTT
d_call: TRBD1
v_call: TRBV19
clone_size: few
j_call: TRBJ1-1

cdr3_aa: CASSPSGSGETQYF
cdr3_nt: TGTGCCAGCAGTCCCTCGGGTAGCGGGGAGACCCAGTACTTC
d_call: TRBD2
v_call: TRBV6-5
clone_size: NA
j_call: TRBJ2-5

cdr3_aa: CASSSSGQGYTF
cdr3_nt: TGTGCCAGCAGCAGCTCGGGGCAGGGCTACACCTTC
d_call: NA
v_call: TRBV5-5
clone_size: NA
j_call: TRBJ1-2

cdr3_aa: CASSYRGRERGEQYF
cdr3_nt: TGTGCCAGCAGTTACCGAGGGAGGGAACGGGGCGAGCAGTACTTC
d_call: TRBD2
v_call: TRBV6-5
clone_size: NA
j_call: TRBJ2-7

cdr3_aa: CAIKGSNQPQHF
cdr3_nt: TGTGCCATCAAGGGGAGCAATCAGCCCCAGCATTTT
d_call: NA
v_call: TRBV10-3
clone_size: NA
j_call: TRBJ1-5

cdr3_aa: CATSDFRGKEETQYF
cdr3_nt: TGTGCCACCAGTGATTTTCGGGGAAAGGAAGAGACCCAGTACTTC
d_call: NA
v_call: TRBV24-1
clone_size: NA
j_call: TRBJ2-5

cdr3_aa: CASSFRTGALEDTIYF
cdr3_nt: TGTGCCAGCAGCTTTAGGACAGGGGCCTTAGAGGACACCATATATTTT
d_call: TRBD1
v_call: TRBV7-8
clone_size: NA
j_call: TRBJ1-3

cdr3_aa: CASSQERQGSIPFF
cdr3_nt: TGCGCCAGCAGCCAAGAGAGGCAGGGAAGTATACCTTTCTTT
d_call: NA
v_call: TRBV4-3
clone_size: NA
j_call: TRBJ1-1

cdr3_aa: CASSLGGSYSNQPQHF
cdr3_nt: TGTGCCAGCAGCCTGGGAGGGAGCTATAGCAATCAGCCCCAGCATTTT
d_call: NA
v_call: TRBV5-6
clone_size: NA
j_call: TRBJ1-5